The 13 T cell receptor beta chains listed next were all sequenced from one sample in a study of early T cells in non-severe SARS-CoV-2 infection. MiXCR, run by TCRdb on the 5' RACE reads, gives a single entry per CDR3 protein. This table has approximately 45,000 distinct CDR3 sequences, about a tenth appearing once. The sample taken for sequencing was whole blood. These receptors came from an adult who was a healthcare worker with PCR-confirmed SARS-CoV-2 infection or an uninfected control (not recorded which).

Ten or more counts support this clonotype. The rearrangement joins TRBV3-1 to TRBJ1-1; D unresolved. The CDR3 consists of 12 residues. CDR1 is LGHDT and CDR2 is YNNKEL in the germline V gene (reference sequence). V lost 6 bases and J 0 bases, leaving 5 bases between the germline ends. The CDR3 loop reads CASRGMNTEAFF. CDR3 DNA: TGTGCCAGCAGGGGAATGAACACTGAAGCTTTCTTT.

This clonotype was recorded many times. This chain links TRBV14 with TRBJ1-2; D possibly corresponds to TRBD1 (5 bases). CDR1 is SGHDN, CDR2 FVKESK, per germline. This CDR3 has 15 amino acids. Trimming took 1 base from V and 8 from J, leaving 17 bases between them. The CDR3 DNA reads TGTGCCAGCAGCCAAGGGGGCCTGGACGGACAAGGCTACACCTTC. Its translation is CASSQGGLDGQGYTF.

This clonotype was counted at least ten times. In DNA, the CDR3 is TGTGCCAGCAGATCTAGCGGGGGAAACTACAATGAGCAGTTCTTC. Its protein product is CASRSSGGNYNEQFF. V and J are TRBV5-4 and TRBJ2-1, with 10 bases that match TRBD2. J lost 3 bases, V lost 5 bases, and 5 bases had no gene match. The germline CDR1 and CDR2 sequences are SGHNT and YYREEE (reference sequence). The CDR3 sequence is 15 residues long.

In the case of this clonotype: It may be a read error: a sequence one base away is much more abundant. The rearrangement joins TRBV9 to TRBJ1-2, with D hard to call. The CDR3 spans 13 residues. The V end lost 4 bases, the J end lost 1 base, and 8 bases lay between the germline ends. The germline CDR1 and CDR2 sequences are SGDLS and YYNGEE. The CDR3 region is CASSPTNNYGYTF. In DNA, the CDR3 is TGTGCCAGCAGCCCCACAAATAACTATGGCTACACCTTC.

This clonotype was detected many times. The gene calls are TRBV7-2 and TRBJ1-3; D not certain. The CDR3 spans 16 residues. V lost 0 bases and J 0 bases, leaving 9 bases between the germline ends. Germline CDR1 SGHTA, CDR2 FQGNSA. CDR3 region: CASSLALQVSGNTIYF. The CDR3 nucleotides read TGTGCCAGCAGCTTAGCGTTGCAGGTCTCTGGAAACACCATATATTTT.

About this clonotype itself: This may come from a read error, since a much larger clone is one base off. The V and J genes are TRBV7-2 and TRBJ2-1, with 8 bases lining up with TRBD2. This CDR3 has 14 amino acids. Germline CDR1 and CDR2: SGHTA and FQGNSA. Germline trimming cut 5 bases from V and 15 bases from J; bases unmatched to any gene: 15. In DNA, the CDR3 is TGTGCCAGCAGCCCCCCGGGGGGGCCAATCTATCCGTTCTTC. It specifies CASSPPGGPIYPFF.

This clonotype was counted ten times or more. The gene calls are TRBV7-2 and TRBJ2-3; no reliable D call. CDR1 and CDR2 from the germline V gene are SGHTA and FQGNSA. CDR3 size: 12 residues. Trimming pared 1 base from V and 3 bases from J, leaving 2 bases between. The CDR3 DNA reads as TGTGCCAGCAGCTTAGGAACAGATACGCAGTATTTT. This translates into CASSLGTDTQYF.

This clonotype was found many times. The chain recombines TRBV7-9 with TRBJ2-1, with D perhaps matching TRBD2 (6 bases). The CDR3 extends over 14 amino acids. The germline CDR1 and CDR2 sequences are SEHNR and FQNEAQ (reference sequence). Between the trimmed V and J ends, which lost 3 bases and 3 bases, there was a span of 9 bases. CDR3 region: CASSLGLIYNEQFF. The CDR3 DNA sequence: TGTGCCAGCAGCTTGGGACTCATCTACAATGAGCAGTTCTTC.

In this sample, this clonotype turned up a few times. The rearrangement joins TRBV5-4 to TRBJ2-6; D remains ambiguous. Trimming removed 8 bases from V and 1 base from J, with 7 bases in between. The V gene's germline CDR1 is SGHNT and CDR2 YYREEE (reference sequence). The CDR3 extends over 13 amino acids. The CDR3 here is CARSTSGANVLTF. CDR3 sequence (DNA): TGTGCCAGGAGTACTTCTGGGGCCAACGTCCTGACTTTC.

This clonotype was recorded many times. The chain carries TRBV7-6 and TRBJ1-1; tentative D call: TRBD1 (5 bases). Trimming cost V 5 bases and J 0 bases, with 13 bases left between them. The CDR3 has 15 residues. The germline CDR1 and CDR2 sequences are SGHVS and FNYEAQ. Here the CDR3 reads CASSPPREMNTEAFF. The CDR3 bases are TGTGCCAGCAGCCCCCCCAGGGAAATGAACACTGAAGCTTTCTTT.

The chain has TRBV5-1 and TRBJ2-7; TRBD1 aligns across 10 bases. CDR3 size: 15 residues. V shed 4 bases, J shed 4 bases, and the junction held 8 bases outside the gene matches. Germline CDR1 and CDR2: SGHRS and YFSETQ. CDR3 loop: CASSPQTGGGYEQYF. DNA for the CDR3: TGCGCCAGCAGCCCCCAGACAGGGGGCGGATACGAGCAGTACTTC.

This clonotype was seen repeatedly, ten times or more. This sequence joins TRBV15 and TRBJ2-2; D is undetermined. The CDR3 runs 17 residues. Germline CDR1 is LNHNV and CDR2 is YYDKDF (reference sequence). The ends were cut back, 0 bases at V and 5 bases at J, with 16 bases in the middle. In nucleotides, the CDR3 is TGTGCCACCAGCAGAGATGGACCCCCAATAACGACCGGGGAGCTGTTTTTT. This gives the protein CATSRDGPPITTGELFF.

V gene TRBV6-6 combines with J gene TRBJ2-1, with TRBD2 identical over 11 bases. In germline, CDR1 is MNHNY, CDR2 SVGAGI (reference sequence). The CDR3 runs to 17 residues. The ends lost 2 bases at V and 7 bases at J; junction bases unmatched: 10. In DNA, the CDR3 is TGTGCCAGCAGTTACCCGCAAACTAGCGGGGGCGGAAATGAGCAGTTCTTC. It codes for CASSYPQTSGGGNEQFF.